Reported below is one TCR beta chain. What it recognizes is unknown. No culture step preceded sequencing of the ex vivo isolated memory T cells. Trimming pared 3 bases from V and 5 bases from J, leaving 11 bases between. CDR1 and CDR2 (germline): KGHSH, LQKENI. This CDR3 has 14 amino acids. This sample was taken from a study of CD4 T cell repertoires in COVID-19. Study-level information: Relabeled CFSE-low cells, IL-2-expanded for around nine days, met spikes from other coronaviruses.

Using immunoSEQ multiplex PCR, the repertoire was profiled, and TCRdb retains in-frame clones only, with some absent. The table includes approximately 75,000 clones, approximately 83% detected once. Study-wide findings and caveats: Several top expanded SARS-CoV-2-reactive clonotypes were shared by two or three memory subsets. Between about 6 and 28% of SARS-CoV-2 clonotypes also appeared in SARS-CoV and/or HKU1 spike cultures.

The V and J genes are TRBV18 and TRBJ1-3; D perhaps matches TRBD1 (6 bases). The receptor's source is a human donor who had COVID-19. The sample consisted of CD4+ T cells from peripheral blood, taken after recovery from COVID-19. The DNA for the CDR3 is TGTGCCAGCTCACCGCAGGGGAACAGAAACACCATATATTTT. Its protein is CASSPQGNRNTIYF.